This entry lists 11 T cell receptor beta chains sequenced from one sample in a study of beta chain features in type 1 diabetes. General observations from the study: Among patients with Type 1 diabetes, TCRB CDR3s were moderately but significantly shorter in every one of the four CD4+ subsets.

These receptors' targets are unknown. What was sequenced were expressed TCRB transcripts, since all of the isolated RNA had been reverse transcribed. TCRdb's table, derived via immunoSEQ multiplex PCR, lists solely in-frame clones and lacks some. The sample lists fewer than 350,000 clones; approximately 15% were seen once. Sequencing used naive CD4+ T cells from blood. These receptors were obtained from a young man with type 1 diabetes.

A few counts support this clone. The V and J genes are TRBV10-3 and TRBJ2-7, with TRBD1 identical over 9 bases. Germline assignment: CDR1 ENHRY and CDR2 SYGVKD. CDR3 length: 16 amino acids. V trimming: 1 base; J trimming: 1 base; junction bases outside the gene matches: 5. The CDR3 here is CAISEWWDRDSYEQYF. CDR3 bases: TGTGCCATCAGTGAGTGGTGGGACAGGGATTCCTACGAGCAGTACTTC.

The chain combines TRBV19 with TRBJ2-1, with 14 nucleotides matching TRBD2. Germline V gene lookup returns CDR1 LNHDA and CDR2 SQIVND (reference sequence). The V and J ends lost 6 bases and 1 base, in that order; junction bases with no gene match: 11. The CDR3 sequence is 19 residues long. CDR3: CASRRGTSGRGGSYNEQFF. The CDR3 nucleotides are TGTGCCAGTAGGCGAGGGACTAGCGGGAGAGGAGGGTCCTACAATGAGCAGTTCTTC.

This chain joins TRBV30 and TRBJ2-3; 9 nucleotides align to TRBD2. CDR1 and CDR2 (germline): GTSNPN, SVGIG (reference sequence). The CDR3 totals 18 residues. V dropped 0 bases and J dropped 1; count of bases not matched to a gene: 11. CDR3 sequence: CAWSVLSPAGGRTDTQYF. The DNA of the CDR3 is TGTGCCTGGAGTGTATTATCTCCAGCGGGGGGACGCACAGATACGCAGTATTTT.

This chain connects TRBV6-5 to TRBJ2-2, with D possibly TRBD2 on 6 matching bases. CDR1 is MNHEY, CDR2 SVGAGI, per germline. This CDR3 contains 13 residues. Trimming cost V 6 bases and J 7 bases, with 12 bases left between them. CDR3 residues: CASSAPGVGELFF. The CDR3 bases are TGTGCCAGCAGCGCCCCGGGGGTCGGGGAGCTGTTTTTT.

This chain uses TRBV7-9 with TRBJ2-7; D is possibly TRBD1 (6 bases). CDR1 and CDR2 (germline): SEHNR, FQNEAQ (reference sequence). The CDR3 sequence is 13 residues long. V lost 6 bases and J 1 base, leaving 10 bases between the germline ends. The CDR3 DNA reads TGTGCCAGCAGTTATCAGGGGTCCTACGAGCAGTACTTC. It specifies CASSYQGSYEQYF.

The chain uses TRBV5-4 and TRBJ2-6; D ambiguous. The CDR3 contains 15 residues. The ends were cut back, 0 bases at V and 2 bases at J, with 6 bases in the middle. Germline V lookup: CDR1 SGHNT, CDR2 YYREEE (reference sequence). The CDR3 loop is CASSLVYPGANVLTF. The CDR3 DNA is TGTGCCAGCAGCTTGGTGTATCCTGGGGCCAACGTCCTGACTTTC.

This clone was picked up a small number of times. The chain links TRBV29-1 to TRBJ2-5, with 8 bases fitting TRBD2. The ends lost 1 base at V and 2 bases at J; junction bases unmatched: 9. The CDR3 spans 16 residues. The germline gives CDR1 SQVTM, CDR2 ANQGSEA. CDR3 in amino acids: CSVEGLAGTLQETQYF. DNA of the CDR3: TGCAGCGTTGAAGGTCTAGCGGGCACGTTACAAGAGACCCAGTACTTC.

This clone was recorded a few times. The chain combines TRBV6-1 with TRBJ1-2; TRBD1 matches 8 bases. Trimming cost V 4 bases and J 6 bases; bases outside gene matches: 7. The CDR3 covers 14 residues. The germline V gene has CDR1 MNHNS and CDR2 SASEGT. CDR3 bases: TGTGCCAGCAGTGTTTCCGTGACAGGGGATGGCTACACCTTC. Amino acids: CASSVSVTGDGYTF.

With regard to this clone: The same CDR3 arises from other DNA sequences in this sample as well. The chain carries TRBV5-1 and TRBJ2-5; 8 nucleotides agree with TRBD1. CDR1 SGHRS and CDR2 YFSETQ come from the germline V gene. With 4 bases clipped from V and 4 bases from J, the junction kept 3 bases outside the gene matches. This CDR3 is 13 amino acids long. CDR3 residues: CASSLGQGETQYF. The CDR3 DNA is TGCGCCAGCAGCCTAGGACAGGGAGAGACCCAGTACTTC. The full variable domain, completed using reference TRBV5-1 and TRBJ2-5, is KAGVTQTPRYLIKTRGQQVTLSCSPISGHRSVSWYQQTPGQGLQFLFEYFSETQRNKGNFPGRFSGRQFSNSRSEMNVSTLELGDSALYLCASSLGQGETQYFGPGTRLLVL.

This sequence joins TRBV9 and TRBJ2-7; the match to TRBD1 covers 7 bases. The CDR3 length is 15 residues. CDR1 is SGDLS and CDR2 is YYNGEE in the germline V gene. J gave up 1 base and V 3 bases, and 7 bases lay outside the gene matches. CDR3 coding DNA: TGTGCCAGCAGCGGGGGACAGCCGACTTCCTACGAGCAGTACTTC. Protein: CASSGGQPTSYEQYF.

There are a few counts of this clone. The V call is TRBV5-1, the J call TRBJ1-2; D might be TRBD1 (6 bases). This CDR3 comprises 14 residues. Trimming cost V 0 bases and J 2 bases, with 8 bases left between them. Germline values: CDR1 SGHRS, CDR2 YFSETQ. CDR3 sequence reads: CASSLDQGNYGYTF. In DNA form, the CDR3 reads TGCGCCAGCAGCTTGGATCAGGGGAACTATGGCTACACCTTC.